What follows are 25 T cell receptor beta chains derived from one specimen sequenced in a study of T cell responses to AZD1222 COVID-19 vaccine. Data came from immunoSEQ multiplex PCR; TCRdb stores just in-frame clones and leaves some out. The data show approximately 50,000 clones, roughly 85% seen once. The sample here was peripheral blood, taken on day 0 of MenACWY control vaccination. These receptors were obtained from an adult in good health.

The chain joins TRBV7-8 to TRBJ2-2; D ambiguous. Germline CDR1 reads SGHVS; CDR2 reads FQNEAQ. The length of the CDR3 is 18 residues. Trimming left V 5 bases short and J 0 bases short, with 19 bases between. DNA of the CDR3: TGTGCCAGCAGCCCCCGGGCCGTACCCTCGGCGAACACCGGGGAGCTGTTTTTT. Translation: CASSPRAVPSANTGELFF.

The genes are TRBV30 and TRBJ2-7; D uncertain. The germline V gene encodes CDR1 GTSNPN and CDR2 SVGIG (reference sequence). V was clipped by 0 bases and J by 5 bases, with 14 bases between them. The CDR3 covers 14 residues. Here the CDR3 reads CAWSVNIGVDEQYF. The CDR3 coding sequence is TGTGCCTGGAGTGTAAACATCGGTGTCGACGAGCAGTACTTC.

This clone was counted a few times. The CDR3 reads CASSRRQGGTEAFF. CDR3 DNA sequence: TGTGCCAGCAGCCGCCGACAGGGGGGGACTGAAGCTTTCTTT. The V call is TRBV6-5, the J call TRBJ1-1, with 9 bases matching TRBD1. Trimming took 6 bases from V and 5 from J; bases not matched to a gene: 7. Germline CDR1 is MNHEY and CDR2 is SVGAGI. CDR3 length equals 14 residues.

V usage is TRBV4-3 and J usage is TRBJ2-4; 9 bases agree with TRBD1. CDR3 length: 13 amino acids. Looked up from germline, CDR1 is LGHNA and CDR2 is YSLEER. Trimming removed 2 bases from V and 12 bases from J; junction bases left unmatched: 5. The CDR3 DNA reads TGCGCCAGCAGCCAACGGACAGGGGAGACTCAGTACTTC. It codes for CASSQRTGETQYF.

The chain couples TRBV5-4 to TRBJ2-7, with a weak D call TRBD2 (8 bases). V was clipped by 2 bases and J by 4 bases, with 16 bases between them. In germline, CDR1 is SGHNT, CDR2 YYREEE (reference sequence). The CDR3 is made up of 15 amino acids. The chain's CDR3 is CASSLGGGRFYEQYF. The CDR3 DNA reads TGTGCCAGCAGCTTAGGGGGCGGGAGGTTTTACGAGCAGTACTTC.

The chain combines TRBV18 with TRBJ2-3; TRBD2 matches at 12 bases. Germline CDR1 is KGHSH and CDR2 is LQKENI. The CDR3 is 16 residues long. Losses at the gene ends were 5 bases for V and 0 bases for J; bases not matched to a gene: 3. In nucleotides, the CDR3 is TGTGCCAGCTCATCCGGACTAGCGGGGAGCACAGATACGCAGTATTTT. Translation: CASSSGLAGSTDTQYF.

The chain couples TRBV28 to TRBJ2-5, with D perhaps TRBD2 (6 bases). The CDR3 spans 16 residues. V was clipped by 2 bases and J by 4 bases, with 17 bases between them. Per the germline V gene, CDR1 is MDHEN and CDR2 is SYDVKM. The CDR3 DNA reads TGTGCCAGCAGTTTAAGGGGTTTGGGGAGGTTAGAGACCCAGTACTTC. Amino acids: CASSLRGLGRLETQYF. The whole variable domain, remainder taken from reference TRBV28 and TRBJ2-5, is DVKVTQSSRYLVKRTGEKVFLECVQDMDHENMFWYRQDPGLGLRLIYFSYDVKMKEKGDIPEGYSVSREKKERFSLILESASTNQTSMYLCASSLRGLGRLETQYFGPGTRLLVL.

The CDR3 reads CASSEFDTNTEAFF. DNA of the CDR3: TGTGCCAGCAGTGAGTTCGACACAAACACTGAAGCTTTCTTT. The chain employs TRBV6-1 and TRBJ1-1; D uncertain. The V end was cut by 3 bases, the J end by 2 bases, with 10 bases between. This CDR3 is 14 amino acids long. The germline gives CDR1 MNHNS, CDR2 SASEGT.

CDR3 sequence reads: CASSKGPYNSPLHF. The CDR3 region has the DNA TGTGCCAGCAGTAAGGGCCCGTATAATTCACCCCTCCACTTT. The rearrangement uses TRBV28 and TRBJ1-6; no reliable D call. In germline, CDR1 is MDHEN, CDR2 SYDVKM. Trimming took 5 bases from V and 4 from J, leaving 9 bases between them. This CDR3 is built from 14 residues.

The chain employs TRBV27 and TRBJ2-6, with TRBD1 identical over 10 bases. This CDR3 contains 16 residues. Looked up from germline, CDR1 is MNHEY and CDR2 is SMNVEV (reference sequence). Trimming at V came to 3 bases and at J to 3 bases, leaving 2 bases not matched to a gene. CDR3 residues: CASSLTGGGGANVLTF. In DNA, the CDR3 is TGTGCCAGCAGTTTGACAGGGGGCGGTGGGGCCAACGTCCTGACTTTC. Full variable domain (rest looked up from reference TRBV27 and TRBJ2-6): EAQVTQNPRYLITVTGKKLTVTCSQNMNHEYMSWYRQDPGLGLRQIYYSMNVEVTDKGDVPEGYKVSRKEKRNFPLILESPSPNQTSLYFCASSLTGGGGANVLTFGAGSRLTVL.

The chain joins TRBV5-1 to TRBJ1-1; TRBD1 matches 8 bases. From germline, CDR1 is SGHRS and CDR2 YFSETQ. Losses at the gene ends were 0 bases for V and 2 bases for J; bases not matched to a gene: 3. The CDR3 is 15 residues long. As DNA, the CDR3 is TGCGCCAGCAGCTTGGGGGACAGGAGAAACACTGAAGCTTTCTTT. It specifies CASSLGDRRNTEAFF.

The chain has TRBV18 and TRBJ2-3, with TRBD2 identical over 11 bases. Germline values: CDR1 KGHSH, CDR2 LQKENI. CDR3 size: 16 residues. V shed 1 base, J shed 3 bases, and the junction held 3 bases outside the gene matches. The DNA for the CDR3 is TGTGCCAGCTCACCACTAGCGGGAGGGCCGACAGATACGCAGTATTTT. Translation: CASSPLAGGPTDTQYF.

V is TRBV4-3 and J is TRBJ2-1; 11 positions match TRBD2. Germline CDR1 and CDR2: LGHNA and YSLEER. The trim removed 0 bases at V and 9 bases at J, leaving 10 bases unmatched. This CDR3 has 17 residues. The CDR3 protein is CASSQDRVSGRGGEQFF. Here the CDR3 DNA reads TGCGCCAGCAGCCAAGATCGGGTTAGCGGGAGGGGCGGTGAGCAGTTCTTC.

V usage is TRBV3-1 (or the pseudogene TRBV3-2) and J usage is TRBJ2-2; D is unclear. Per germline, CDR1 LGHDT and CDR2 YNNKEL (reference sequence). The length of the CDR3 is 14 residues. Trimming removed 0 bases from V and 13 bases from J, with 15 bases in between. CDR3 sequence: CASSQEGVDAMLFF. CDR3 in DNA: TGTGCCAGCAGCCAAGAAGGTGTGGACGCGATGCTGTTTTTT.

This sequence joins TRBV5-6 and TRBJ1-6; D gene uncertain. Trimming removed 2 bases at V and 3 bases at J, with 9 bases between. Germline V gives CDR1 SGHDT, CDR2 YYEEEE. CDR3 length: 15 residues. The CDR3, as DNA: TGTGCCAGCAGCTTTTACCCTAACTATAATTCACCCCTCCACTTT. Translated, it gives CASSFYPNYNSPLHF.

A single count supports this clone. The chain uses TRBV27 and TRBJ1-1, with TRBD1 as a possible D gene (5 bases). Germline-derived CDR1 and CDR2 are MNHEY and SMNVEV (reference sequence). This CDR3 has 12 amino acids. Deletions cut 5 bases from V and 9 bases from J, with 13 bases between. CDR3 region: CASSPPGTQAFF. The CDR3 DNA is TGTGCCAGCAGTCCCCCCGGGACCCAAGCTTTCTTT.

The genes are TRBV27 and TRBJ1-1; 8 nucleotides line up with TRBD1. The CDR3 sequence is 15 residues long. V lost 4 bases and J lost 4; bases outside the gene matches: 8. Germline V gene data show CDR1 as MNHEY and CDR2 as SMNVEV (reference sequence). The CDR3 protein is CASSSRTGLGTEAFF. The CDR3 coding sequence is TGTGCCAGCAGTTCCCGGACAGGGCTGGGCACTGAAGCTTTCTTT.

V is TRBV21-1 and J is TRBJ1-1. TRBV21-1 is a pseudogene locus. The CDR3 contains 15 residues. For the CDR3, the DNA is TGTGCCAGCAGCCCTAGGGGAGGGGAAGGCACTGAAGCTTTCTTT. Translation: CASSPRGGEGTEAFF.

This chain links TRBV5-1 with TRBJ2-7; perhaps D is TRBD1 or TRBD2 (5 bases each). The CDR3 sequence is 13 residues long. V was shortened by 5 bases and J by 3 bases, with 12 bases between the two germline ends. Germline CDR1 SGHRS, CDR2 YFSETQ. The chain's CDR3 is CASSQGAGYEQYF. The CDR3 coding sequence is TGCGCCAGCAGTCAGGGTGCGGGCTACGAGCAGTACTTC.

The chain couples TRBV11-3 to TRBJ2-7; perhaps TRBD1 as D (6 bases). Trimming cost V 6 bases and J 5 bases, with 14 bases left between them. CDR1 and CDR2 from the germline V gene are SGHNT and YENEEA. The CDR3 is 13 residues long. The CDR3: CASRGMDRDEQYF. CDR3 in DNA: TGTGCCAGCAGAGGAATGGACAGAGACGAGCAGTACTTC. Filled out from reference TRBV11-3 and TRBJ2-7, the complete variable domain reads EAGVVQSPRYKIIEKKQPVAFWCNPISGHNTLYWYLQNLGQGPELLIRYENEEAVDDSQLPKDRFSAERLKGVDSTLKIQPAELGDSAVYLCASRGMDRDEQYFGPGTRLTVT.

V usage is TRBV5-1 and J usage is TRBJ2-5; D gene unclear. V shed 1 base and J shed 2 bases, with 9 bases lying between them. The CDR3 contains 14 residues. Germline assignment: CDR1 SGHRS and CDR2 YFSETQ. The CDR3 DNA reads as TGCGCCAGCAGCTTGTGGGGAACGCAAGAGACCCAGTACTTC. Protein product: CASSLWGTQETQYF.

This rearrangement joins TRBV7-9 to TRBJ1-4; D gene unclear. The CDR3 consists of 15 residues. The V gene's germline CDR1 is SEHNR and CDR2 FQNEAQ (reference sequence). Trimming removed 1 base from V and 6 bases from J, with 12 bases in between. The CDR3 coding sequence is TGTGCCAGCAGCTTAGGACGGCAATCTGATGAAAAACTGTTTTTT. This gives the protein CASSLGRQSDEKLFF.

This sequence joins TRBV7-3 and TRBJ2-2; D uncertain. V was shortened by 3 bases and J by 5 bases, with 10 bases between the two germline ends. The V gene's germline CDR1 is SGHTA and CDR2 FQGTGA. This CDR3 has 14 amino acids. The CDR3 spells CASSFTPITGELFF. As DNA, the CDR3 is TGTGCCAGCAGCTTCACACCAATAACCGGGGAGCTGTTTTTT. Based on the CDR3 plus reference TRBV7-3 and TRBJ2-2, the full variable domain is GAGVSQTPSNKVTEKGKYVELRCDPISGHTALYWYRQSLGQGPEFLIYFQGTGAADDSGLPNDRFFAVRPEGSVSTLKIQRTERGDSAVYLCASSFTPITGELFFGEGSRLTVL.

The gene calls are TRBV15 and TRBJ1-3; D ambiguous. This CDR3 is 13 amino acids long. The V and J ends lost 3 bases and 4 bases respectively, with 7 bases between them. Germline lookup yields CDR1 LNHNV and CDR2 YYDKDF (reference sequence). CDR3 bases: TGTGCCACCAGCAGCGACGTGGGAAACACCATATATTTT. This gives the protein CATSSDVGNTIYF.

This clone has only a few counts. The V gene is TRBV14, the J gene TRBJ2-7; 7 bases fit TRBD2. Trimming at V came to 0 bases and at J to 7 bases, leaving 18 bases not matched to a gene. Germline CDR1 is SGHDN and CDR2 is FVKESK. The CDR3 has 18 amino acids. In DNA form, the CDR3 reads TGTGCCAGCAGCCAAGACGATTACTTCGCCGGGAGGTCAAAAGAGCAGTACTTC. The encoded protein is CASSQDDYFAGRSKEQYF.